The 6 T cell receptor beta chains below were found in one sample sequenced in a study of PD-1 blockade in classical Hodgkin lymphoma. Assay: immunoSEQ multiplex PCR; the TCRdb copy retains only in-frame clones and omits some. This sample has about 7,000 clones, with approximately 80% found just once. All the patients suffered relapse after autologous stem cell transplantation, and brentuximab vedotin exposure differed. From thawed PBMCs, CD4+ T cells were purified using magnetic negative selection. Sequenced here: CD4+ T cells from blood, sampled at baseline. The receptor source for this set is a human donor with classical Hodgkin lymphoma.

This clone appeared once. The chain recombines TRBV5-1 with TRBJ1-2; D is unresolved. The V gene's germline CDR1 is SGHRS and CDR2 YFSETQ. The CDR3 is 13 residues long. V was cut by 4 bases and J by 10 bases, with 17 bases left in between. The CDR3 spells CASSPTLQSPYTF. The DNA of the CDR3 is TGCGCCAGCAGCCCGACCCTACAGTCTCCCTACACCTTC.

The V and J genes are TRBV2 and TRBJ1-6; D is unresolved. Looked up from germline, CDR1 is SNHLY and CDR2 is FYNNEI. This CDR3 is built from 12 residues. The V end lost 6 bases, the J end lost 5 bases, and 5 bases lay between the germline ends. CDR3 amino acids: CASRADNSPLHF. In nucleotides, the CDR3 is TGTGCCAGCAGGGCCGATAATTCACCCCTCCACTTT.

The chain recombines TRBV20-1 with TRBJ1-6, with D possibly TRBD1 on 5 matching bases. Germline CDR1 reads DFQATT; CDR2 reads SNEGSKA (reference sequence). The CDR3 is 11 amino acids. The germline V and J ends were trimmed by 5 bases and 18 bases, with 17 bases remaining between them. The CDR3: CSAEYFGTDHF. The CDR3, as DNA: TGCAGTGCTGAGTATTTTGGGACGGACCACTTT.

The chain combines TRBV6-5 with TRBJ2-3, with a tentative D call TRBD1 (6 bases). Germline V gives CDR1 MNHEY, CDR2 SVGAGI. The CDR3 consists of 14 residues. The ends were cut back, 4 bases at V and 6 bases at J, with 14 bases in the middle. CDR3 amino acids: CASSSQGTSDTQYF. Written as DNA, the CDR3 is TGTGCCAGCAGTTCCCAGGGGACCTCCGATACGCAGTATTTT.

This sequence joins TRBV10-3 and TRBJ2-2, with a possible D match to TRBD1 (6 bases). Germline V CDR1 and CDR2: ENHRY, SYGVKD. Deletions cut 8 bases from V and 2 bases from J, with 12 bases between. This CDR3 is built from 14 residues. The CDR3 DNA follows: TGTGCCATCGGGGCGGACAGCAACACCGGGGAGCTGTTTTTT. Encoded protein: CAIGADSNTGELFF.

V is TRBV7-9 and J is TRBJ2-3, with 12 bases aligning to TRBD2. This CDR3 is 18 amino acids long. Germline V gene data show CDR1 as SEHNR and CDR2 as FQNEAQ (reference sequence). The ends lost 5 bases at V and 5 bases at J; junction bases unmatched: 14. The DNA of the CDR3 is TGTGCCAGCAGCGTCTGGTCTAGCGGGAGGGCCCTAGGAGATACGCAGTATTTT. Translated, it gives CASSVWSSGRALGDTQYF.